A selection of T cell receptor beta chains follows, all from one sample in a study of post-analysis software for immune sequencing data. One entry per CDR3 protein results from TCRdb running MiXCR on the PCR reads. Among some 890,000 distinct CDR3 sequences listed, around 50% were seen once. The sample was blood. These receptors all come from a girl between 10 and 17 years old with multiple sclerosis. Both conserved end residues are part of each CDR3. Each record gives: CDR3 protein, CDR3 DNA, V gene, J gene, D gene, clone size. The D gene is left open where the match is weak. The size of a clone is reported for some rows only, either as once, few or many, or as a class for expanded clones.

cdr3_aa: CASSPQRGARETQYF
cdr3_nt: TGTGCCAGCAGTCCCCAGAGGGGAGCGCGAGAGACCCAGTACTTC
v_call: TRBV6-5
j_call: TRBJ2-5
d_call: .
clone_size: few

cdr3_aa: CSVPDRAGNEQFF
cdr3_nt: TGCAGCGTCCCGGACAGGGCAGGAAATGAGCAGTTCTTC
v_call: TRBV29-1
j_call: TRBJ2-1
d_call: TRBD1
clone_size: few

cdr3_aa: CSVAPLGFSRETQYF
cdr3_nt: TGCAGCGTTGCTCCCCTCGGTTTCTCCCGGGAGACCCAGTACTTC
v_call: TRBV29-1
j_call: TRBJ2-5
d_call: .
clone_size: few

cdr3_aa: CSARIVAGGEQFF
cdr3_nt: TGCAGTGCTAGAATAGTCGCGGGAGGGGAGCAGTTCTTC
v_call: TRBV20-1
j_call: TRBJ2-1
d_call: TRBD2
clone_size: .

cdr3_aa: CASSQDRRLQYF
cdr3_nt: TGTGCCAGCAGCCAAGATCGACGGTTGCAGTACTTC
v_call: TRBV3-1
j_call: TRBJ2-4
d_call: .
clone_size: few

cdr3_aa: CSARKTSGGFTDTQYF
cdr3_nt: TGCAGTGCTAGGAAGACTAGCGGGGGGTTCACAGATACGCAGTATTTT
v_call: TRBV20-1
j_call: TRBJ2-3
d_call: TRBD2
clone_size: .

cdr3_aa: CASSFKGHGNQPQHF
cdr3_nt: TGTGCCAGCAGTTTTAAGGGACATGGCAATCAGCCCCAGCATTTT
v_call: TRBV12-3/TRBV12-4
j_call: TRBJ1-5
d_call: .
clone_size: .

cdr3_aa: CASSGQGQAFQETQYF
cdr3_nt: TGTGCCAGCAGTGGGCAGGGACAGGCCTTCCAAGAGACCCAGTACTTC
v_call: TRBV2
j_call: TRBJ2-5
d_call: TRBD1
clone_size: .

cdr3_aa: CASQGRGRSYEQYF
cdr3_nt: TGTGCCAGTCAAGGAAGGGGACGTTCCTACGAGCAGTACTTC
v_call: TRBV6-6
j_call: TRBJ2-7
d_call: .
clone_size: few

cdr3_aa: CAISENKGETQYF
cdr3_nt: TGTGCCATCAGTGAGAATAAGGGAGAGACCCAGTACTTC
v_call: TRBV10-3
j_call: TRBJ2-5
d_call: .
clone_size: .

cdr3_aa: CATGTGRYNEQFF
cdr3_nt: TGTGCCACCGGGACAGGGAGGTACAATGAGCAGTTCTTC
v_call: TRBV6-1
j_call: TRBJ2-1
d_call: TRBD1
clone_size: .

cdr3_aa: CASSHEMGTNEQFF
cdr3_nt: TGTGCCAGCAGTCACGAAATGGGGACTAATGAGCAGTTCTTC
v_call: TRBV7-9
j_call: TRBJ2-1
d_call: .
clone_size: .

cdr3_aa: CASSYSRGQWHNEQFF
cdr3_nt: TGTGCCAGCAGTTACTCGCGGGGGCAGTGGCACAATGAGCAGTTCTTC
v_call: TRBV6-5
j_call: TRBJ2-1
d_call: .
clone_size: few

cdr3_aa: CASSQPGQGVKYEQFF
cdr3_nt: TGTGCCAGCAGCCAGCCGGGACAGGGGGTCAAATATGAGCAGTTCTTC
v_call: TRBV3-1
j_call: TRBJ2-1
d_call: TRBD1
clone_size: few

cdr3_aa: CASSPQTGYGYTF
cdr3_nt: TGTGCCAGCAGTCCCCAGACAGGTTATGGCTACACCTTC
v_call: TRBV6-5
j_call: TRBJ1-2
d_call: .
clone_size: .

cdr3_aa: CASSQAGQGYTYNEQFF
cdr3_nt: TGCGCCAGCAGCCAAGCGGGACAGGGGTATACCTACAATGAGCAGTTCTTC
v_call: TRBV4-1
j_call: TRBJ2-1
d_call: TRBD1
clone_size: few

cdr3_aa: CSARDTRGGHEQYF
cdr3_nt: TGCAGTGCTAGAGATACCAGGGGGGGCCACGAGCAGTACTTC
v_call: TRBV20-1
j_call: TRBJ2-7
d_call: .
clone_size: .

cdr3_aa: CASSQDGGSYGYTF
cdr3_nt: TGTGCCAGCAGCCAAGATGGGGGGAGCTATGGCTACACCTTC
v_call: TRBV4-2
j_call: TRBJ1-2
d_call: .
clone_size: few

cdr3_aa: CASSQRSGNEQFF
cdr3_nt: TGTGCCAGCAGTCAACGGTCTGGCAATGAGCAGTTCTTC
v_call: TRBV27
j_call: TRBJ2-1
d_call: .
clone_size: .

cdr3_aa: CASSESGDHEQFF
cdr3_nt: TGTGCCAGCAGTGAATCCGGGGACCATGAGCAGTTCTTC
v_call: TRBV2
j_call: TRBJ2-1
d_call: .
clone_size: .

cdr3_aa: CASRSSPGSAGELFF
cdr3_nt: TGTGCCAGCAGATCCTCGCCAGGGAGCGCCGGGGAGCTGTTTTTT
v_call: TRBV12-3/TRBV12-4
j_call: TRBJ2-2
d_call: .
clone_size: .

cdr3_aa: CASSQLAVAYEQYF
cdr3_nt: TGCGCCAGCAGCCAACTAGCGGTAGCCTACGAGCAGTACTTC
v_call: TRBV4-1
j_call: TRBJ2-7
d_call: TRBD2
clone_size: .

cdr3_aa: CASSFGQDPFF
cdr3_nt: TGTGCCAGCAGTTTCGGGCAGGACCCTTTCTTT
v_call: TRBV12-3/TRBV12-4
j_call: TRBJ1-1
d_call: .
clone_size: .

cdr3_aa: CSDGGDSSYEQYF
cdr3_nt: TGCAGCGACGGGGGGGACAGCTCCTACGAGCAGTACTTC
v_call: TRBV29-1
j_call: TRBJ2-7
d_call: .
clone_size: few

cdr3_aa: CATTRTHLASKDEQYF
cdr3_nt: TGTGCCACCACCAGGACCCACCTAGCGAGCAAGGACGAGCAGTACTTC
v_call: TRBV15
j_call: TRBJ2-7
d_call: .
clone_size: .

cdr3_aa: CASSESGGGLAGLSGANVRTF
cdr3_nt: TGTGCCAGCAGTGAGTCAGGGGGCGGACTAGCGGGCCTATCTGGGGCCAACGTCCGGACTTTC
v_call: TRBV25-1
j_call: TRBJ2-6
d_call: TRBD2
clone_size: .

cdr3_aa: CASSYPKNEAFF
cdr3_nt: TGTGCCAGCAGTTACCCCAAAAACGAAGCTTTCTTT
v_call: TRBV6-6
j_call: TRBJ1-1
d_call: .
clone_size: .

cdr3_aa: CASSLEQGAWGYTF
cdr3_nt: TGCGCCAGCAGCTTGGAGCAGGGGGCATGGGGCTACACCTTC
v_call: TRBV5-1
j_call: TRBJ1-2
d_call: TRBD1
clone_size: .

cdr3_aa: CASSLSGGGEKLRYF
cdr3_nt: TGTGCCAGCAGTTTATCTGGTGGAGGGGAAAAGCTGCGGTACTTC
v_call: TRBV12-3/TRBV12-4
j_call: TRBJ2-7
d_call: .
clone_size: .

cdr3_aa: CASIGQGYQETQYF
cdr3_nt: TGTGCCAGCATAGGACAGGGGTACCAAGAGACCCAGTACTTC
v_call: TRBV21-1
j_call: TRBJ2-5
d_call: .
clone_size: few

cdr3_aa: CSAHTSGGTDTQYF
cdr3_nt: TGCAGTGCCCATACCTCGGGTGGCACAGATACGCAGTATTTT
v_call: TRBV20-1
j_call: TRBJ2-3
d_call: .
clone_size: many